This entry lists 16 T cell receptor beta chains sequenced from one sample in a study of blood T cell repertoires in COVID-19. Only in-frame clones appear in the TCRdb table, and some are missing; sequencing was by immunoSEQ multiplex PCR. This sample has a few hundred thousand clones, with roughly 80% found just once. Sequencing used peripheral blood. The receptors were gathered from a woman aged 80 or over with active or convalescent COVID-19.

CDR3 in DNA: TGTGCCAGCAGCTTACTCAGGGGATATGGCTACACCTTC. It codes for CASSLLRGYGYTF. This chain connects TRBV7-8 to TRBJ1-2; the D gene is possibly TRBD1 (6 bases). CDR3 size: 13 residues. Germline assignment: CDR1 SGHVS and CDR2 FQNEAQ. V lost 2 bases and J lost 5, with 9 bases in between. The full variable domain, with the rest looked up from reference TRBV7-8 and TRBJ1-2, is GAGVSQSPRYKVAKRGQDVALRCDPISGHVSLFWYQQALGQGPEFLTYFQNEAQLDKSGLPSDRFFAERPEGSVSTLKIQRTQQEDSAVYLCASSLLRGYGYTFGSGTRLTVV.

V gene TRBV2 combines with J gene TRBJ2-3; 8 bases agree with TRBD2. This CDR3 has 13 residues. V shed 4 bases and J 9 bases; nucleotides not matched to a gene: 6. CDR1 is SNHLY and CDR2 is FYNNEI in the germline V gene. CDR3 nucleotides: TGTGCCAGCAGTGCCCGACTAGCGAGCACGCAGTATTTT. This codes for CASSARLASTQYF.

This chain links TRBV12-3 or TRBV12-4 with TRBJ1-1, with 8 bases aligning to TRBD1. CDR3 length equals 13 residues. J was trimmed by 8 bases and V by 5 bases; bases with no gene match: 7. The CDR3 DNA sequence: TGTGCCAGCAGTGCAGACAGGGGCCCAGAAGCTTTCTTT. Translated: CASSADRGPEAFF.

The genes are TRBV6-5 and TRBJ2-4, with D perhaps TRBD2 (6 bases). Trimming took 5 bases from V and 7 from J, leaving 18 bases between them. Germline values: CDR1 MNHEY, CDR2 SVGAGI. The length of the CDR3 is 15 residues. The CDR3 nucleotides are TGTGCCAGCAGTACCGGGGCTCGGACTACGAACATTCAGTACTTC. Protein product: CASSTGARTTNIQYF.

This clone was detected only a few times. The gene calls are TRBV4-3 and TRBJ2-1; 14 bases are shared with TRBD2. The CDR3 is 17 amino acids. The V segment lost 0 bases and the J segment 6 bases; nucleotides outside the gene matches: 4. Germline V gene sequence: CDR1 LGHNA, CDR2 YSLEER. The CDR3 coding sequence is TGCGCCAGCAGCCAAGATACCGGACTAGCGGGAGGCAATGAGCAGTTCTTC. This gives the protein CASSQDTGLAGGNEQFF.

V is TRBV2 and J is TRBJ1-1; tentative D call: TRBD1 (6 bases). The CDR3 runs to 13 residues. Germline V gene lookup returns CDR1 SNHLY and CDR2 FYNNEI. The V gene lost 6 bases and the J gene lost 3 bases, with 11 bases spanning the gap. CDR3 loop: CASSEDRYTEAFF. The CDR3 DNA follows: TGTGCCAGCAGCGAGGACAGATACACTGAAGCTTTCTTT.

This rearrangement joins TRBV5-1 to TRBJ1-1; TRBD1 matches at 7 bases. This CDR3 has 16 residues. The germline gives CDR1 SGHRS, CDR2 YFSETQ. With 4 bases clipped from V and 4 bases from J, the junction kept 13 bases outside the gene matches. CDR3 residues: CASSEGTDLMATEAFF. In DNA, the CDR3 is TGCGCCAGCAGCGAAGGGACAGATTTGATGGCCACTGAAGCTTTCTTT.

The chain recombines TRBV5-8 with TRBJ1-1, with a weak D call TRBD1 (5 bases). This CDR3 has 13 residues. Germline CDR1 and CDR2: SGHTS and YDEGEE. V was shortened by 1 base and J by 1 base, with 5 bases between the two germline ends. The CDR3 loop reads CASSLTGNTEAFF. In nucleotides, the CDR3 is TGTGCCAGCAGCTTGACAGGGAACACTGAAGCTTTCTTT.

This chain joins TRBV11-2 and TRBJ2-4; 10 bases line up with TRBD2. The CDR3 totals 18 residues. CDR1 SGHAT and CDR2 FQNNGV come from the germline V gene. V trimming: 5 bases; J trimming: 6 bases; junction bases outside the gene matches: 16. The CDR3 DNA reads as TGTGCCAGCAGCCCCTGGTTTTTAGCGGGGGGTTCAGGAAACATTCAGTACTTC. Translating gives CASSPWFLAGGSGNIQYF.

This chain connects TRBV27 to TRBJ1-2; 7 bases are shared with TRBD1. CDR1 MNHEY and CDR2 SMNVEV come from the germline V gene (reference sequence). V shed 1 base and J 0 bases; nucleotides not matched to a gene: 11. The CDR3 loop spans 18 amino acids. CDR3 protein: CASSLFPKQGPTNYGYTF. As DNA, the CDR3 is TGTGCCAGCAGTTTATTCCCCAAACAGGGGCCCACTAACTATGGCTACACCTTC.

For this clone: This sample also contains other DNA sequences that code for the same CDR3. The genes are TRBV6-1 and TRBJ2-7; tentative D call: TRBD1 (5 bases). CDR3 length: 15 residues. The germline V gene encodes CDR1 MNHNS and CDR2 SASEGT. Trimming stripped 0 bases from V and 0 bases from J, with 9 bases between. DNA of the CDR3: TGTGCCAGCAGTGAAGCGCAGGGCACCTCCTACGAGCAGTACTTC. Protein sequence: CASSEAQGTSYEQYF.

This chain connects TRBV5-1 to TRBJ2-5, with TRBD2 matching over 10 bases. The CDR3 is made up of 16 amino acids. The junction had 9 bases not matched to a gene; V was cut back by 0 bases and J by 7 bases. Germline V CDR1 and CDR2: SGHRS, YFSETQ. CDR3 region: CASSLGLAGEVGTQYF. Written as DNA, the CDR3 is TGCGCCAGCAGCTTGGGGCTAGCGGGGGAGGTCGGGACCCAGTACTTC.

The chain combines TRBV9 with TRBJ2-2; TRBD2 matches 9 bases. Germline-derived CDR1 and CDR2 are SGDLS and YYNGEE. J was trimmed by 5 bases and V by 3 bases; bases with no gene match: 8. The length of the CDR3 is 16 residues. The CDR3: CASSGGSAGGTGELFF. As DNA, the CDR3 is TGTGCCAGCAGCGGCGGTTCAGCGGGAGGTACCGGGGAGCTGTTTTTT.

The chain carries TRBV9 and TRBJ2-7, with TRBD2 identical over 12 bases. V dropped 4 bases and J dropped 3; count of bases not matched to a gene: 8. The CDR3 is 16 residues long. Germline CDR1 and CDR2: SGDLS and YYNGEE. The CDR3, as DNA: TGTGCCAGCAGCCATGATTGGACTAGCGGGATCTACGAGCAGTACTTC. This sequence encodes CASSHDWTSGIYEQYF.

This clone was detected only a few times. This CDR3 reads CASSVAPSSREAFF. The DNA for the CDR3 is TGTGCCAGCAGCGTAGCCCCCTCATCCAGAGAAGCTTTCTTT. The chain joins TRBV9 to TRBJ1-1; unclear D gene. Per germline, CDR1 SGDLS and CDR2 YYNGEE. The CDR3 covers 14 residues. V lost 0 bases to trimming and J lost 8 bases, with 14 bases between them.

This rearrangement joins TRBV4-3 to TRBJ1-5; D is ambiguous. Trimming took off 0 bases at V and 2 bases at J, with 14 bases between the two ends. This CDR3 has 17 residues. Germline loops: CDR1 LGHNA, CDR2 YSLEER. CDR3 loop: CASSQDLRVIGNQPQHF. The CDR3 DNA reads TGCGCCAGCAGCCAAGATCTACGGGTAATAGGCAATCAGCCCCAGCATTTT.